The T cell receptor (beta chain) under discussion was sequenced for a study of PD-1 blockade in classical Hodgkin lymphoma. The method was immunoSEQ multiplex PCR; TCRdb's version includes in-frame clones alone and lacks a portion of them. The sample lists some 58,000 clones, around 90% occurring once. Study results and caveats: Repertoires differed for reasons still undefined, possibly disease activity or prior therapy.

Germline assignment: CDR1 SQVTM and CDR2 ANQGSEA. CDR3 size: 12 residues. V lost 6 bases to trimming and J lost 4 bases, with 9 bases between them. Every patient had relapsed following autologous stem cell transplantation, and cohorts differed in brentuximab vedotin exposure. Turning to this clone: Its target is not known.

The sample was peripheral blood mononuclear cells (PBMCs), taken before the second cycle of nivolumab. The chain recombines TRBV29-1 with TRBJ1-4; no clear D. This TCR was sampled from a human donor with classical Hodgkin lymphoma. In DNA form, the CDR3 reads TGCAGCGTGAAACTCAATAATGAAAAACTGTTTTTT. This codes for CSVKLNNEKLFF.